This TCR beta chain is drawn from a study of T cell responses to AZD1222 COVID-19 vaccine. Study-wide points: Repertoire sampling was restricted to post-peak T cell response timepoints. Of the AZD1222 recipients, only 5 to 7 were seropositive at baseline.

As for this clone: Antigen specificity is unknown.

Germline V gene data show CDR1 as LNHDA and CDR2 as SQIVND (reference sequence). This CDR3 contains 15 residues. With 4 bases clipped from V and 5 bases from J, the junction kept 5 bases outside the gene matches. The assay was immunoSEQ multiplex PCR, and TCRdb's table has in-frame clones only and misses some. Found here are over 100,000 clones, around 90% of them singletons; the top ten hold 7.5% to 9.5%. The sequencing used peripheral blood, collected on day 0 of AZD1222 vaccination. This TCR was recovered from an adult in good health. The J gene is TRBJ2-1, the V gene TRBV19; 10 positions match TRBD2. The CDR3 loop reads CASSTGTSADNEQFF. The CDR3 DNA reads TGTGCCAGTAGTACGGGGACTAGCGCAGACAATGAGCAGTTCTTC.